The rows below give T cell receptor beta chains drawn from one sample of a study of blood T cell repertoires in COVID-19. Sequencing used immunoSEQ multiplex PCR; TCRdb keeps in-frame clones, though not all of them. Altogether fewer than 70,000 clones are present, around 81% being singletons, with the ten largest covering approximately 4.9%. The sample taken for sequencing was peripheral blood. The source of these receptors is a human donor in a cohort sampled during active COVID-19. The CDR3 runs from the conserved cysteine through the conserved F or W. The order of the fields is J gene, V gene, clone size, D gene, CDR3 DNA, CDR3 protein. The D gene is left open where the match is weak. Size is stated for part of the rows, as once, few or many counts, or as a class when the clone is expanded.

J: TRBJ1-6; V: TRBV2; size: NA; D: NA; DNA: TGTGCCAGCAGTGCACGGTTTAATAATTCACCCCTCCACTTT; CDR3: CASSARFNNSPLHF
J: TRBJ1-1; V: TRBV5-4; size: NA; D: TRBD1; DNA: TGTGCCAGCAGCATCGGGACAGGGGGCAGGAACACTGAAGCTTTCTTT; CDR3: CASSIGTGGRNTEAFF
J: TRBJ1-2; V: TRBV7-9; size: NA; D: TRBD1; DNA: TGTGCCAGCAGCTCTTCAGGGACAGATGGCTACACCTTC; CDR3: CASSSSGTDGYTF
J: TRBJ2-7; V: TRBV20-1; size: NA; D: NA; DNA: TGCAGTGCTAGAGGGGGCGCCGAGCAGTACTTC; CDR3: CSARGGAEQYF
J: TRBJ2-7; V: TRBV28; size: NA; D: TRBD1; DNA: TGTGCCAGCAGTTTAAACCCGGACAGGGGACATACCTACGAGCAGTACTTC; CDR3: CASSLNPDRGHTYEQYF
J: TRBJ1-1; V: TRBV30; size: NA; D: NA; DNA: TGTGCCTGGAATAAAAGGGTGGGGGACATGAACACTGAAGCTTTCTTT; CDR3: CAWNKRVGDMNTEAFF
J: TRBJ2-7; V: TRBV29-1; size: NA; D: TRBD2; DNA: TGCAGCGTCAGACTAGCGGGATACGAGCAGTACTTC; CDR3: CSVRLAGYEQYF
J: TRBJ1-2; V: TRBV29-1; size: NA; D: NA; DNA: TGCAGCGTTGAATGGGGGGGCCTAGGAGGCTACACCTTC; CDR3: CSVEWGGLGGYTF
J: TRBJ1-2; V: TRBV6-5; size: NA; D: NA; DNA: TGTGCCAGCAGTCCGACAGTGTCCTATGGCTACACCTTC; CDR3: CASSPTVSYGYTF
J: TRBJ2-7; V: TRBV6-5; size: NA; D: NA; DNA: TGTGCCAGCAGTTACCGGGTAGAGGGTCGTTACGAGCAGTACTTC; CDR3: CASSYRVEGRYEQYF
J: TRBJ2-7; V: TRBV29-1; size: NA; D: NA; DNA: TGCAGCGTTAGTAGCTACGAGCAGTACTTC; CDR3: CSVSSYEQYF
J: TRBJ2-5; V: TRBV6-1; size: few; D: TRBD2; DNA: TGTGCCAGCAGTGAACTAGCGGGGGGGCAAGAGACCCAGTACTTC; CDR3: CASSELAGGQETQYF
J: TRBJ1-3; V: TRBV6-5; size: NA; D: TRBD1; DNA: TGTGCCAGCACCTACTCTGACAGGGGGTCTGGAAACACCATATATTTT; CDR3: CASTYSDRGSGNTIYF
J: TRBJ1-4; V: TRBV12-3/TRBV12-4; size: few; D: NA; DNA: TGTGCCAGCAATACAGGGTCAGGCGAAAAACTGTTTTTT; CDR3: CASNTGSGEKLFF
J: TRBJ1-2; V: TRBV5-5; size: NA; D: NA; DNA: TGTGCCAGCAGCCCTGCCGAGGGCTCTGCCTATGGCTACACCTTC; CDR3: CASSPAEGSAYGYTF
J: TRBJ2-7; V: TRBV6-2/TRBV6-3; size: NA; D: TRBD2; DNA: TGTGCCAGCAGTACCAGGACTAGCGGGAGGGGCGAGCAGTACTTC; CDR3: CASSTRTSGRGEQYF
J: TRBJ1-3; V: TRBV28; size: NA; D: NA; DNA: TGTGCCAGCAGAGATCGTGGGCTCAAGAAAGGAAACACCATATATTTT; CDR3: CASRDRGLKKGNTIYF
J: TRBJ1-1; V: TRBV6-2/TRBV6-3; size: NA; D: TRBD1; DNA: TGTGCCAGCAGTCAGGGGGCGGACACTGAAGCTTTCTTT; CDR3: CASSQGADTEAFF
J: TRBJ1-4; V: TRBV5-4; size: once; D: NA; DNA: TGTGCCAGCAGCTTGGGGACAGATACTAATGAAAAACTGTTTTTT; CDR3: CASSLGTDTNEKLFF
J: TRBJ1-6; V: TRBV11-2; size: few; D: NA; DNA: TGTGCCAGCAGCTTAGTGGACAGAAATTCACCCCTCCACTTT; CDR3: CASSLVDRNSPLHF
J: TRBJ2-7; V: TRBV18; size: NA; D: TRBD1; DNA: TGTGCCAGCGAGGGACAGTTCAAGGAGCAGTACTTC; CDR3: CASEGQFKEQYF
J: TRBJ2-1; V: TRBV7-6; size: few; D: NA; DNA: TGTGCCAGCAGCCTCCAGGCTTCGGGAGCCTACAATGAGCAGTTCTTC; CDR3: CASSLQASGAYNEQFF
J: TRBJ2-7; V: TRBV4-3; size: NA; D: TRBD2; DNA: TGCGCCAGCAGCCAAAGGGCTAGCGGGAGCTCCTACGAGCAGTACTTC; CDR3: CASSQRASGSSYEQYF
J: TRBJ1-2; V: TRBV7-8; size: NA; D: TRBD1; DNA: TGTGCCAGCAGCTTGTCAGGGACAGGACGCTTGATCTATGGCTACACCTTC; CDR3: CASSLSGTGRLIYGYTF
J: TRBJ1-2; V: TRBV6-6; size: NA; D: NA; DNA: TGTGCCAGCAGGAGGACAGAAAACTATGGCTACACCTTC; CDR3: CASRRTENYGYTF
J: TRBJ2-7; V: TRBV7-8; size: few; D: TRBD2; DNA: TGTGCCAGCAGCTTTGTATCTAGCGGGGGGGCCGGGTACGAGCAGTACTTC; CDR3: CASSFVSSGGAGYEQYF
J: TRBJ2-7; V: TRBV27; size: few; D: TRBD2; DNA: TGTGCCAGCAGACGGACTAGCGGGGGTTCCTACGAGCAGTACTTC; CDR3: CASRRTSGGSYEQYF
J: TRBJ1-3; V: TRBV11-2; size: few; D: TRBD1; DNA: TGTGCCAGCAGCCGGGGACAGGGGGCCTTCGGAAACACCATATATTTT; CDR3: CASSRGQGAFGNTIYF
J: TRBJ2-5; V: TRBV4-1; size: NA; D: NA; DNA: TGCGCCAGCAGCCAAGATCGAGGGATAGGAGAGACCCAGTACTTC; CDR3: CASSQDRGIGETQYF
J: TRBJ2-7; V: TRBV10-3; size: few; D: TRBD1; DNA: TGTGCCATCAGTGGACAGGGGGCTTCGGGAGAGCAGTACTTC; CDR3: CAISGQGASGEQYF
J: TRBJ1-1; V: TRBV27; size: NA; D: TRBD1; DNA: TGTGCCAGCAGTCCCGCCAGGGGGTGGGGTGAAGCTTTCTTT; CDR3: CASSPARGWGEAFF
J: TRBJ2-7; V: TRBV6-5; size: NA; D: TRBD1; DNA: TGTGCCAGCAGGGCGGGACAGGGACGGGGGGAGCAGTACTTC; CDR3: CASRAGQGRGEQYF
J: TRBJ2-7; V: TRBV7-8; size: medium-sized; D: TRBD2; DNA: TGTGCCAGCAGCTTAGTGACTAGCGGGACCGCCTACGAGCAGTACTTC; CDR3: CASSLVTSGTAYEQYF
J: TRBJ2-7; V: TRBV19; size: few; D: TRBD2; DNA: TGTGCCAGTAGTAGTAGCGGGAGGTTCTACGAGCAGTACTTC; CDR3: CASSSSGRFYEQYF
J: TRBJ1-1; V: TRBV6-2/TRBV6-3; size: few; D: NA; DNA: TGTGCCAGCAGCACGGAGGGAGGCAACACTGAAGCTTTCTTT; CDR3: CASSTEGGNTEAFF
J: TRBJ1-3; V: TRBV3-1/TRBV3-2; size: NA; D: NA; DNA: TGTGCCAGCAGCCGGGGAGGGCTTAGGTCTGGAAACACCATATATTTT; CDR3: CASSRGGLRSGNTIYF
J: TRBJ1-1; V: TRBV7-9; size: NA; D: NA; DNA: TGTGCCAGCAGTGACGGGTTAGGGAACACTGAAGCTTTCTTT; CDR3: CASSDGLGNTEAFF
J: TRBJ1-2; V: TRBV28; size: NA; D: NA; DNA: TGTGCCAGCAGTTTATTGTTGGGTTCGGGCTATGGCTACACCTTC; CDR3: CASSLLLGSGYGYTF
J: TRBJ2-7; V: TRBV7-9; size: NA; D: NA; DNA: TGTGCCAGCAACCGACAGGATTCCTACGAGCAGTACTTC; CDR3: CASNRQDSYEQYF
J: TRBJ1-4; V: TRBV5-1; size: few; D: NA; DNA: TGCGCCAGCAGCAGGGAGACTAATGAAAAACTGTTTTTT; CDR3: CASSRETNEKLFF
J: TRBJ1-2; V: TRBV19; size: NA; D: TRBD1; DNA: TGTGCCAGTAGTACGACAGGGGGCAGCAGCTATGGCTACACCTTC; CDR3: CASSTTGGSSYGYTF
J: TRBJ1-6; V: TRBV6-5; size: NA; D: NA; DNA: TGTGCCAGCAGGGGAAACAGGGACCCTATTTCACCCCTCCACTTT; CDR3: CASRGNRDPISPLHF